This TCR beta chain was sequenced during a study of blood T cell repertoires in COVID-19. Study-wide context: Samples taken during acute and convalescent COVID-19 were collected in the United States, Italy and Spain.

The sample holds one count of this clone. The V gene's germline CDR1 is SGHTA and CDR2 FQGNSA. CDR3 length equals 15 residues. Trimming removed 6 bases at V and 0 bases at J, with 9 bases between. Generated by immunoSEQ multiplex PCR, the TCRdb table keeps only in-frame clones and is missing some. The table has 60,000 to 80,000 clones, 85% seen once. This chain uses TRBV7-2 with TRBJ1-6; TRBD1 is a possible D gene (5 bases). Sequenced input: peripheral blood. The TCR originated in a man aged 50-59 years with acute or convalescent COVID-19. The CDR3 sequence is CASRHDSSYNSPLHF. CDR3 bases: TGTGCCAGCAGGCACGACAGCTCCTATAATTCACCCCTCCACTTT.